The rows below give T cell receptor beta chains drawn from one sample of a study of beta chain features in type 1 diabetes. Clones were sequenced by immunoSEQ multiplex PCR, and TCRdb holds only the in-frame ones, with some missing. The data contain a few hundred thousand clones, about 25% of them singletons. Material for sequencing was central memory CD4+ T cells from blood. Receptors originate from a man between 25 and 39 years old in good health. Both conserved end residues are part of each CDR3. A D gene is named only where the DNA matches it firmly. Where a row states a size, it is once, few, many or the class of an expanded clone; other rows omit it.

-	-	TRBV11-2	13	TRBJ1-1	TGTGCCAGCAGCTTAGAGGTGCGCACTGAAGCTTTCTTT	CASSLEVRTEAFF
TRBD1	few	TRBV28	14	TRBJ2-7	TGTGCCAGCAGCACAGGGGGTCGCTCCTACGAGCAGTACTTC	CASSTGGRSYEQYF
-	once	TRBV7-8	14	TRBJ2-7	TGTGCCAGCAGCGGGGCCGACCGGGCCTACGAGCAGTACTTC	CASSGADRAYEQYF
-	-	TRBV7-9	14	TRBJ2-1	TGTGCCAGCAGCTTAATGGAAAGCGGCAATGAGCAGTTCTTC	CASSLMESGNEQFF
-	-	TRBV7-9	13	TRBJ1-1	TGTGCCAGCAGCTTAGCGTGGGCAAGGGAAGCTTTCTTT	CASSLAWAREAFF
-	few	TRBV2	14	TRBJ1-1	TGTGCCAGCGGGTTAGGACAGCTGAACACTGAAGCTTTCTTT	CASGLGQLNTEAFF
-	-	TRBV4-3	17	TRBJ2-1	TGCGCCAGCAGCTTCCAGGCGACGGCAAGCTCCTACAATGAGCAGTTCTTC	CASSFQATASSYNEQFF
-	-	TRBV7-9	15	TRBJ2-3	TGTGCCAGCAGCGCCGCCACTGTTGGGGCAGATACGCAGTATTTT	CASSAATVGADTQYF
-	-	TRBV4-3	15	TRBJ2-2	TGCGCCAGCAGCCAAGATCCACCTCCCCCCGGGGAGCTGTTTTTT	CASSQDPPPPGELFF
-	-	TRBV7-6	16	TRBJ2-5	TGTGCCAGCAGCTTAGGAGGAAGGGGGGAACAAGAGACCCAGTACTTC	CASSLGGRGEQETQYF
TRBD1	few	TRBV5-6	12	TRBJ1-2	TGTGCCAGCAGCTGGACAGGGGAGACGGGCACCTTC	CASSWTGETGTF
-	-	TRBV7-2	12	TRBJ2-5	TGTGCCAGCAGCTTAGCGCTTGAGACCCAGTACTTC	CASSLALETQYF
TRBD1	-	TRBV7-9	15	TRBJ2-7	TGTGCCAGCAGTAGAAACGGGACAGGGGTTAGCGAGCAGTACTTC	CASSRNGTGVSEQYF
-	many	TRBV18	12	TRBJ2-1	TGTGCCAGCTCACGGTCGAGTAATGAGCAGTTCTTC	CASSRSSNEQFF
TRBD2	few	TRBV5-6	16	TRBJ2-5	TGTGCCAGCAGCTTGGAGGCGGGAGGGCCCGTAAAGACCCAGTACTTC	CASSLEAGGPVKTQYF
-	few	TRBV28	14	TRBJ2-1	TGTGCCAGCAGTTTGACCGGGTCCTACAATGAGCAGTTCTTC	CASSLTGSYNEQFF
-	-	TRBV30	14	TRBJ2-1	TGTGCCTGGAGTAAAGGACTATCCGGTGATGAGCAGTTCTTC	CAWSKGLSGDEQFF
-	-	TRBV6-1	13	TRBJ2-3	TGTGCCAGCGGTGAAGTAGGAGAAGATACGCAGTATTTT	CASGEVGEDTQYF
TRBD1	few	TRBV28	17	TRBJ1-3	TGTGCCAGCAGGCAACAGACAGGGTACGGTCTTGGAAACACCATATATTTT	CASRQQTGYGLGNTIYF
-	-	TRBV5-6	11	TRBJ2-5	TGTGCCAGCAGCTCAACATGGACCCAGTACTTC	CASSSTWTQYF
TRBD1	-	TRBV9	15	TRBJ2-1	TGTGCCAGCAGCGTAGAGGGGGCCCTTCGGAATGAGCAGTTCTTC	CASSVEGALRNEQFF
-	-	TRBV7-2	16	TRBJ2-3	TGTGCCAGCAGCTCTCGACCCCAGGGCCGCACAGATACGCAGTATTTT	CASSSRPQGRTDTQYF
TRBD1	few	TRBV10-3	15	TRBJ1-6	TGTGCCATCAGTGAGGGGACAGGGACCTATTCACCCCTCCACTTT	CAISEGTGTYSPLHF
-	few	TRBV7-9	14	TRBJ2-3	TGTGCCAGCAGCTTAACCAGCGGCACAGATACGCAGTATTTT	CASSLTSGTDTQYF